This is a list of T cell receptor beta chains from one sample in a study of T cell responses to AZD1222 COVID-19 vaccine. TCRdb's table, derived via immunoSEQ multiplex PCR, lists solely in-frame clones and lacks some. The sample shows about 59,000 clones, 89% of them seen only once. The sample consisted of peripheral blood, taken 28 days after the second AZD1222 dose. The receptors stem from an adult who received the AZD1222 COVID-19 vaccine. The conserved cysteine and the conserved F or W are not part of the CDR3 here. Each record gives: J gene, V gene, clone size, CDR3 protein. Part of the rows lack a size; the others show once, few, many or a class for expanded clones.

TRBJ2-7 | TRBV2 | . | ASKTGVSYEQY
TRBJ2-1 | TRBV7-9 | . | ASSLAGLANEQF
TRBJ1-4 | TRBV28 | . | ASSTGQFRLF
TRBJ2-3 | TRBV14 | few | ASSQGRTDTQY
TRBJ1-2 | TRBV7-2 | . | ASSLYPPQPGYT
TRBJ1-5 | TRBV7-8 | once | ASSLQDRVGHQPQH
TRBJ1-1 | TRBV4-1 | . | ASSQDQGYTEAF
TRBJ2-7 | TRBV18 | . | ASSPRYSYEQY
TRBJ2-7 | TRBV6-5 | . | ASSHSGGAGEQY
TRBJ1-5 | TRBV5-8 | . | ASSNIMDSFSNQPQH
TRBJ2-7 | TRBV6-5 | once | ASSYLREQY
TRBJ2-7 | TRBV11-1 | few | ASSAQRSSYEQY
TRBJ2-2 | TRBV2 | . | ASSLSGGDTGELF
TRBJ2-1 | TRBV5-1 | . | ASSLALLAGVNEQF
TRBJ2-5 | TRBV2 | once | ASSLLETQY
TRBJ1-2 | TRBV19 | . | ASSIDGAMWGYT
TRBJ2-2 | TRBV18 | . | ASSPQNTGELF
TRBJ1-5 | TRBV3-1/TRBV3-2 | . | ASSGQAHQPQH
TRBJ1-5 | TRBV5-5 | . | ASSLQGDQPQH
TRBJ2-5 | TRBV5-4 | once | ASSLGTTQETQY
TRBJ1-5 | TRBV19 | . | ASSTGVSNQPQH
TRBJ2-2 | TRBV18 | . | ASSGLAANTGELF
TRBJ2-7 | TRBV7-2 | few | ASSPTRRPYEQY
TRBJ1-5 | TRBV4-3 | . | ASSKDSNQPQH
TRBJ1-4 | TRBV29-1 | . | SVRQGAGEKLF
TRBJ2-4 | TRBV11-3 | . | ASSLAPGAKNIQY
TRBJ2-6 | TRBV4-3 | . | ASSQEIDLSGANVLT
TRBJ1-3 | TRBV19 | . | AIKDSGNTIY
TRBJ2-3 | TRBV2 | . | AQGSGGQGADTQY
TRBJ2-7 | TRBV10-1 | . | ASHPPGTGTYEQY
TRBJ1-4 | TRBV10-2 | once | ASSELNREKLF
TRBJ2-7 | TRBV7-2 | . | ASSSRDGYEQY
TRBJ1-4 | TRBV3-1/TRBV3-2 | . | ASSPGRGTGNEKLF
TRBJ2-2 | TRBV12-3/TRBV12-4 | . | ASSRAGELF
TRBJ1-3 | TRBV30 | . | AWSGQGTGNTIY
TRBJ1-5 | TRBV21-1 | . | ASSKEREGGGGGNQPQH
TRBJ2-4 | TRBV6-1 | . | ASSANVGGDPYQNIQY
TRBJ2-7 | TRBV19 | . | ASSAQDRVSWQY
TRBJ1-5 | TRBV12-3/TRBV12-4 | . | ASKKGYNQPQH